Listed here are 20 T cell receptor beta chains from one sample, sequenced in a study of cytomegalovirus exposure and HLA in healthy donors. PCR used 60 Vbeta primers and 13 Jbeta primers. Profiling relied on immunoSEQ multiplex PCR, and the TCRdb table lists in-frame clones only, not all of them. The sample shows 100,000 to 150,000 clones, over 65% of them seen only once. The material sequenced was PBMCs. The receptors here all came from a man aged 30 to 39 in good health and CMV-seropositive.

The chain carries TRBV10-3 and TRBJ1-1; D is unresolved. Germline CDR1 is ENHRY and CDR2 is SYGVKD. The CDR3 covers 14 residues. V dropped 3 bases and J dropped 4 bases, with 12 bases sitting between them. The CDR3 sequence: CAISDRGPLTEAFF. The CDR3 DNA follows: TGTGCCATCAGTGACAGAGGGCCACTCACTGAAGCTTTCTTT.

The chain carries TRBV4-3 and TRBJ2-1; 7 nucleotides line up with TRBD2. The V segment lost 0 bases and the J segment 7 bases; nucleotides outside the gene matches: 12. The CDR3 spans 17 residues. From germline, CDR1 is LGHNA and CDR2 YSLEER. The CDR3 coding sequence is TGCGCCAGCAGCCAAGAGGGGGGGGACGGATTTCTGAATGAGCAGTTCTTC. Its protein is CASSQEGGDGFLNEQFF.

A few counts support this clone. The chain is built from TRBV6-5 and TRBJ2-1; 10 nucleotides line up with TRBD2. Per germline, CDR1 MNHEY and CDR2 SVGAGI. This CDR3 has 16 residues. The J segment lost 8 bases and the V segment lost 0 bases, leaving 7 bases of the junction unmatched. DNA of the CDR3: TGTGCCAGCAGTTACTCGATGGCTAGCGGGAGAGATGAGCAGTTCTTC. It translates to CASSYSMASGRDEQFF.

The gene calls are TRBV4-1 and TRBJ1-1; D ambiguous. V lost 1 base and J lost 5, with 11 bases in between. The CDR3 consists of 14 residues. Germline V gene data show CDR1 as MGHRA and CDR2 as YSYEKL. In DNA, the CDR3 is TGCGCCAGCAGCCAAGTTCGGGGTGGAACTGAAGCTTTCTTT. Protein: CASSQVRGGTEAFF.

To note about this clone: Other DNA sequences within the sample encode an identical CDR3. The gene calls are TRBV4-1 and TRBJ1-1; D gene unclear. The length of the CDR3 is 12 residues. Germline assignment: CDR1 MGHRA and CDR2 YSYEKL. Trimming cost V 1 base and J 10 bases, with 10 bases left between them. The CDR3 DNA reads TGCGCCAGCAGCCAAGGACTATCGGGAGCTTTCTTT. Translated, it gives CASSQGLSGAFF.

This clone was observed a handful of times. The rearrangement uses TRBV27 and TRBJ2-7; 7 nucleotides align to TRBD1. Trimming at V came to 6 bases and at J to 1 base, leaving 3 bases not matched to a gene. CDR1 is MNHEY, CDR2 SMNVEV, per germline (reference sequence). The CDR3 contains 13 residues. CDR3 amino acids: CASRPQGSYEQYF. Here the CDR3 DNA reads TGTGCCAGCAGGCCACAGGGGTCCTACGAGCAGTACTTC.

The chain links TRBV5-1 to TRBJ1-1; D possibly corresponds to TRBD1 (5 bases). CDR1 and CDR2 (germline): SGHRS, YFSETQ. Trimming left V 1 base short and J 5 bases short, with 9 bases between. The CDR3 extends over 13 amino acids. Here the CDR3 DNA reads TGCGCCAGCAGCTTGCAGGGATGGACTGAAGCTTTCTTT. Its protein product is CASSLQGWTEAFF. Combining the CDR3 with reference TRBV5-1 and TRBJ1-1 gives the whole variable domain KAGVTQTPRYLIKTRGQQVTLSCSPISGHRSVSWYQQTPGQGLQFLFEYFSETQRNKGNFPGRFSGRQFSNSRSEMNVSTLELGDSALYLCASSLQGWTEAFFGQGTRLTVV.

CDR3 in amino acids: CASTSTTASTDTQYF. The CDR3 DNA reads as TGTGCCAGCACCTCGACAACAGCTAGCACAGATACGCAGTATTTT. This chain links TRBV2 with TRBJ2-3; D gene ambiguous. Germline CDR1 and CDR2: SNHLY and FYNNEI. V was shortened by 7 bases and J by 0 bases, with 14 bases between the two germline ends. This CDR3 has 15 residues.

V is TRBV6-5 and J is TRBJ2-7, with 8 nucleotides matching TRBD2. The germline CDR1 and CDR2 sequences are MNHEY and SVGAGI. J lost 7 bases, V lost 7 bases, and 9 bases had no gene match. This CDR3 contains 13 residues. The CDR3 DNA is TGTGCCAGCACGGGACTAGGAGTGGGGGAGCAGTACTTC. The encoded protein is CASTGLGVGEQYF.

The V call is TRBV29-1, the J call TRBJ2-7; no definite D call. This CDR3 region has 11 residues. CDR1 and CDR2 (germline): SQVTM, ANQGSEA. Trimming removed 6 bases at V and 7 bases at J, with 13 bases between. CDR3 protein: CSVGTRPEQYF. CDR3 bases: TGCAGCGTCGGTACGCGGCCGGAGCAGTACTTC.

This clone was seen a handful of times. The chain employs TRBV18 and TRBJ1-2; 7 bases line up with TRBD1. The CDR3 runs 13 residues. CDR1 KGHSH and CDR2 LQKENI come from the germline V gene. V was clipped by 3 bases and J by 8 bases; unmatched bases: 6. In DNA, the CDR3 is TGTGCCAGCTCACCGGGGACAGTGGAAGGCTACACCTTC. It encodes CASSPGTVEGYTF.

The J gene is TRBJ2-5, the V gene TRBV5-8, with D tentatively TRBD2 (6 bases). The CDR3 contains 13 residues. CDR1 is SGHTS and CDR2 is YDEGEE in the germline V gene. CDR3 coding DNA: TGTGCTACATTACAGTCACGGGGGGAGACCCAGTACTTC. Residues: CATLQSRGETQYF.

The V and J genes are TRBV7-9 and TRBJ2-5; 8 bases match TRBD1. The CDR3 totals 14 residues. J gave up 2 bases and V 2 bases, and 1 base lay outside the gene matches. Germline values: CDR1 SEHNR, CDR2 FQNEAQ (reference sequence). CDR3 protein: CASSLRTGQETQYF. The CDR3 DNA reads as TGTGCCAGCAGCTTACGGACAGGGCAAGAGACCCAGTACTTC.

Written as DNA, the CDR3 is TGCAGCGCCCAAAACAGGGACAACACTGAAGCTTTCTTT. It encodes CSAQNRDNTEAFF. The gene calls are TRBV29-1 and TRBJ1-1, with a tentative D call TRBD1 (6 bases). Germline-derived CDR1 and CDR2 are SQVTM and ANQGSEA. The CDR3 sequence is 13 residues long. Trimming shortened V by 7 bases and J by 2 bases, and 14 bases separated the two germline ends.

The J gene is TRBJ2-4, the V gene TRBV4-3; 8 bases match TRBD1. Per the germline V gene, CDR1 is LGHNA and CDR2 is YSLEER. V shed 0 bases, J shed 7 bases, and the junction held 5 bases outside the gene matches. This CDR3 is built from 15 residues. In nucleotides, the CDR3 is TGCGCCAGCAGCCAAGAGACAGGGGTCTTGAACATTCAGTACTTC. Translated: CASSQETGVLNIQYF.

This clone appeared a few times. The junction and the germline gene differ at one end; a read error may be behind it. V usage is TRBV6-5 and J usage is TRBJ2-7; 12 bases map to TRBD1. This CDR3 contains 14 residues. The germline V gene has CDR1 MNHEY and CDR2 SVGAGI. The CDR3 region has the DNA TGTGCCAGCAGCGGGACAGGGGGCTCCCACGAGCAGTACTTC. Encoded protein: CASSGTGGSHEQYF.

The chain combines TRBV5-1 with TRBJ2-1, with TRBD2 matching over 9 bases. The germline V gene has CDR1 SGHRS and CDR2 YFSETQ. J lost 0 bases, V lost 4 bases, and 5 bases had no gene match. The CDR3 extends over 16 amino acids. The CDR3 loop is CASSATSGVSYNEQFF. The CDR3 DNA sequence: TGCGCCAGCAGCGCGACTAGCGGAGTCTCCTACAATGAGCAGTTCTTC. The full variable domain, rest sourced from reference TRBV5-1 and TRBJ2-1, is KAGVTQTPRYLIKTRGQQVTLSCSPISGHRSVSWYQQTPGQGLQFLFEYFSETQRNKGNFPGRFSGRQFSNSRSEMNVSTLELGDSALYLCASSATSGVSYNEQFFGPGTRLTVL.

The chain couples TRBV9 to TRBJ2-2; D gene unclear. The CDR3 spans 13 residues. V lost 7 bases and J lost 3, with 10 bases in between. Germline V CDR1 and CDR2: SGDLS, YYNGEE. CDR3 in amino acids: CASDETDTGELFF. The CDR3 DNA sequence: TGTGCCAGCGACGAAACAGACACCGGGGAGCTGTTTTTT.

The rearrangement uses TRBV4-1 and TRBJ2-4, with 7 positions matching TRBD1. In germline, CDR1 is MGHRA, CDR2 YSYEKL. Trimming removed 2 bases from V and 0 bases from J; junction bases left unmatched: 4. The CDR3 spans 16 residues. CDR3 protein: CASSQWTGQAKNIQYF. In DNA form, the CDR3 reads TGCGCCAGCAGCCAATGGACAGGCCAAGCCAAAAACATTCAGTACTTC.

A note on this clone: Its ends do not fully match the called genes, so a read error is possible. The chain has TRBV7-7 and TRBJ2-2; TRBD2 is a possible D gene (6 bases). Germline V lookup: CDR1 SSHAT, CDR2 FNYEAQ (reference sequence). The CDR3 runs 13 residues. The CDR3 nucleotides read TGTGCTAGCAGCTTCGCGGGATCCGGGGAGCTGTTTTTT. Protein sequence: CASSFAGSGELFF.